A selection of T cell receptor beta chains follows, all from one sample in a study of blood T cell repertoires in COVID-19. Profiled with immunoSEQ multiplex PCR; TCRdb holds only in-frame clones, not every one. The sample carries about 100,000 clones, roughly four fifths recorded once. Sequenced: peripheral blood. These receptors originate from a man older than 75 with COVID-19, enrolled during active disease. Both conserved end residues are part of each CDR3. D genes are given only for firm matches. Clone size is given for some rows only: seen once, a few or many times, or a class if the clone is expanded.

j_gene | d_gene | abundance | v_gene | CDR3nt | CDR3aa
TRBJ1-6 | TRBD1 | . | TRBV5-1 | TGCGCCAGCAGCTTTGGACAGGGTACGCATAATTCACCCCTCCACTTT | CASSFGQGTHNSPLHF
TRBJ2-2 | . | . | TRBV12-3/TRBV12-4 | TGTGCCAGCACCCCCCGGGGGGAGCTGTTTTTT | CASTPRGELFF
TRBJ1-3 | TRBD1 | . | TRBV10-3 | TGTGCCATCAGTGGCGGGACAGGGAGGGGAAACACCATATATTTT | CAISGGTGRGNTIYF
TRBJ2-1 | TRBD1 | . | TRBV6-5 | TGTGCCAGCAGTTACGACGACAGGGCCCTACATGAGCAGTTCTTC | CASSYDDRALHEQFF
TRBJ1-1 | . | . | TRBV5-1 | TGCGCCAGCAGCTTGCGCGGGAGGGGGACGAACACTGAAGCTTTCTTT | CASSLRGRGTNTEAFF
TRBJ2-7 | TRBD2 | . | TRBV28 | TGTGCCAGCAGTCCCCGGTGGACTAGCGGGAGTGGGGACTACGAGCAGTACTTC | CASSPRWTSGSGDYEQYF
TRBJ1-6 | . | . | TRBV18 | TGTGCCAGCTCACACCCCCAGGCACCCCTCCACTTT | CASSHPQAPLHF
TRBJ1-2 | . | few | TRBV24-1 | TGTGCCACTCATGGCGGGGGTGCCTATGGCTACACCTTC | CATHGGGAYGYTF
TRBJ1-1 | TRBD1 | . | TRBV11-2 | TGTGCCAGCAGCTCCAGGACAGGGGGCGGTAACACTGAAGCTTTCTTT | CASSSRTGGGNTEAFF
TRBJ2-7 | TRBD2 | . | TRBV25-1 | TGTGCCAGCAGTGAGTCACTAGCGAGCTCCTACGAGCAGTACTTC | CASSESLASSYEQYF
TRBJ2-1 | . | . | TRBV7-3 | TGTGCCAGCAGCTTTAACGGGGGCTACAATGAGCAGTTCTTC | CASSFNGGYNEQFF
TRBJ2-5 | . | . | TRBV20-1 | TGCAGTGCTAGTGACGACAGCCCAAGCAGCAAGACCCAGTACTTC | CSASDDSPSSKTQYF
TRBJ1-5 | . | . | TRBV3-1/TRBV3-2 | TGTGCCAGCAGCCAAATGGGGGGTGGGCAGCCCCAGCATTTT | CASSQMGGGQPQHF
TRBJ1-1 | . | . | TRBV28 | TGTGCCAGCAGAAGGGAGGGGGGGAGGAACACTGAAGCTTTCTTT | CASRREGGRNTEAFF
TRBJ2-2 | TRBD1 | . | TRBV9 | TGTGCCAGCAGCGTGCTACAGGACAGGGGTACCGGGGAGCTGTTTTTT | CASSVLQDRGTGELFF
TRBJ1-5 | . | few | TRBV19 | TGTGCCAGTAGTACCTATCAGGGGTACCGCAATCAGCCCCAGCATTTT | CASSTYQGYRNQPQHF
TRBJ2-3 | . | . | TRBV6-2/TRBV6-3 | TGTGCCAGCAGTTACTCGATAGGAAGCGGTCCAGATACGCAGTATTTT | CASSYSIGSGPDTQYF
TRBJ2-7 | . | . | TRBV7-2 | TGTGCCAGCAGCTTAGACTGGATAAGCGGCGAGCAGTACTTC | CASSLDWISGEQYF
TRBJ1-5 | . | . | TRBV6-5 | TGTGCCAGCAACCAGGGCACCCCGCCCCAGCATTTT | CASNQGTPPQHF
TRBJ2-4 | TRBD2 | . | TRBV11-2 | TGTGCCAGCAGCTTAGGCGGGGGGTTAGCCAAAAACATTCAGTACTTC | CASSLGGGLAKNIQYF
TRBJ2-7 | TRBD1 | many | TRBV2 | TGTGCCAGCAGTGTGGGACAGGGGTACGAGCAGTACTTC | CASSVGQGYEQYF
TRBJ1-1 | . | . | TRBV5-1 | TGCGCCAGCAGCTTAGGGGACATGAACACTGAAGCTTTCTTT | CASSLGDMNTEAFF
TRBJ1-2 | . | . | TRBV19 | TGTGCCAGTAGTATTGTCGGACTGGGGGGCTACACCTTC | CASSIVGLGGYTF
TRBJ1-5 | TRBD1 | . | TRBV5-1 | TGCGCCAGCAGCCCGGGACAGGGTCATCAGCCCCAGCATTTT | CASSPGQGHQPQHF
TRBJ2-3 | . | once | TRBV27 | TGTGCCAGCAGCCTAGAATCATTGAGCACAGATACGCAGTATTTT | CASSLESLSTDTQYF
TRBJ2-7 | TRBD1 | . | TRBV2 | TGTGCCAGCAGTTTCAGTCAGGGGACAGCCTACGAGCAGTACTTC | CASSFSQGTAYEQYF
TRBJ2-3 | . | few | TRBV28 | TGTGCCAGCTATAAGCCAGATACGCAGTATTTT | CASYKPDTQYF
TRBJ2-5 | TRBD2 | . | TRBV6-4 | TGTGCCAGCAGTGAGGGCGGGAGGCCACAAGAGACCCAGTACTTC | CASSEGGRPQETQYF
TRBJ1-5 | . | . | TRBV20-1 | TGCAGTGCTAGTTTCCAGGCGGGGGGTCAGCCCCAGCATTTT | CSASFQAGGQPQHF
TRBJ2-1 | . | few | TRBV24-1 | TGTGCCACCAGTGCTAGTGTGTACTACAATGAGCAGTTCTTC | CATSASVYYNEQFF
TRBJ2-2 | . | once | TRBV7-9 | TGTGCCAGCAGCCCAATCCCCCTTAGAATTAGCGAAACCGGGGAGCTGTTTTTT | CASSPIPLRISETGELFF
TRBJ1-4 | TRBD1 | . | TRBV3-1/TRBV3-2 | TGTGCCAGCAGCCAAGGCAGGGGGTCAACTAATGAAAAACTGTTTTTT | CASSQGRGSTNEKLFF
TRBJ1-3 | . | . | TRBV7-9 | TGTGCCAGCATGAGCAGGGTGGCCGGAAACACCATATATTTT | CASMSRVAGNTIYF
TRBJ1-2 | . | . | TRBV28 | TGTGCCAGCACTTCGGGGGGCTATATCTATGGCTACACCTTC | CASTSGGYIYGYTF
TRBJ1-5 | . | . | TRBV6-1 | TGTGCCAGCACCCGCGGACAGAATTCTAATCAGCCCCAGCATTTT | CASTRGQNSNQPQHF
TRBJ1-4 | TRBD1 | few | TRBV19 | TGTGCCAGTGGAACAGGGGGTGGTGAAAAACTGTTTTTT | CASGTGGGEKLFF
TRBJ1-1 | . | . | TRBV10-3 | TGTGCCATCAGGGATCGGGGTGTTGACACTGAAGCTTTCTTT | CAIRDRGVDTEAFF
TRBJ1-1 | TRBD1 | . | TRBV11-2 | TGTGCCAGCAGCTCCGGGACAGTGAACACTGAAGCTTTCTTT | CASSSGTVNTEAFF
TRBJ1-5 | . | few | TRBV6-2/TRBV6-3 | TGTGCCAGCAGTTACCCCACAGGGCAGGTCGTCGGGCCCCAGCATTTT | CASSYPTGQVVGPQHF
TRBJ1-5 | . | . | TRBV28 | TGTGCCAGCAGTTTACAGGTTTATCAGCCCCAGCATTTT | CASSLQVYQPQHF
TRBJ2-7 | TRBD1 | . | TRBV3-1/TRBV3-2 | TGTGCCAGCAGCCAAGATCGGACAGGCCTGAGCGAGCAGTACTTC | CASSQDRTGLSEQYF
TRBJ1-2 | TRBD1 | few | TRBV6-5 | TGTGCCAGCCGTCCCTTCGACAGGGCTTTCTATGGCTACACCTTC | CASRPFDRAFYGYTF
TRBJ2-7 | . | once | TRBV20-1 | TGCAGTGCTAGGCAGGGAAGGGAGCAGTACTTC | CSARQGREQYF
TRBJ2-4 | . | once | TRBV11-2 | TGTGCCAGCAGCCTTGAGAAAAACATTCAGTACTTC | CASSLEKNIQYF
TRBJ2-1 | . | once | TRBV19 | TGTGCCAGTAGTCCCCAGGGACTCGGGACCGTCGATGAGCAGTTCTTC | CASSPQGLGTVDEQFF
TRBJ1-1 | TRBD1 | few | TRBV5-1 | TGCGCCAGCAGCTTGGATACAGGGGTGGTGGCTGAAGCTTTCTTT | CASSLDTGVVAEAFF
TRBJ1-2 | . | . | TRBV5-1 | TGCGCCAGCAGCTTGCTCGGTCGTGGCTACACCTTC | CASSLLGRGYTF
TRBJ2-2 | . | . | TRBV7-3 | TGTGCCAGCAGCTTATACGCAGGAAACACCGGGGAGCTGTTTTTT | CASSLYAGNTGELFF